Listed below are T cell receptor beta chains from one sample, sequenced in a study of OX40 agonist ivuxolimab in advanced cancers. Sequenced by immunoSEQ multiplex PCR; TCRdb stores in-frame clones only, minus some. Of around 98,000 clones in the sample, 70% to 90% were seen once. The source was CD4+ or CD8+ T cells sorted from blood, collected in a trial of the OX40 agonist ivuxolimab. These TCRs come from an adult with an advanced solid tumor such as melanoma, head and neck, liver or kidney cancer. CDR3s include the opening cysteine and the closing phenylalanine or tryptophan. A D gene is named only where the DNA matches it firmly. Expanded clones get a size class; other rows say once, few or many, or leave the size out.

d_gene	abundance	v_gene	j_gene	CDR3nt	CDR3aa
-	-	TRBV18	TRBJ2-5	TGTGCCAGCTCACCCCCACAGCCCCAAGAGACCCAGTACTTC	CASSPPQPQETQYF
-	-	TRBV7-9	TRBJ2-3	TGTGCCAGCAGCTTAGCTGGGGCAGATACGCAGTATTTT	CASSLAGADTQYF
TRBD1	-	TRBV11-3	TRBJ2-7	TGTGCCAGCAGCTTAAGGTCGGGACAGGACATCTCCTACGAGCAGTACTTC	CASSLRSGQDISYEQYF
-	-	TRBV7-6	TRBJ2-7	TGTGCCAGCAGCTGGGGAGAGAATACAGGACAAGCGCAGTACTTC	CASSWGENTGQAQYF
TRBD1	-	TRBV5-6	TRBJ2-7	TGTGCCAGCAGTCCAGACAGGGTCTCCTACGAGCAGTACTTC	CASSPDRVSYEQYF
-	-	TRBV15	TRBJ1-5	TGTGCCACCAGCAGAGATAAGGCAGGGCGAGGAGTCCAGCCCCAGCATTTT	CATSRDKAGRGVQPQHF
TRBD1	-	TRBV7-8	TRBJ1-1	TGTGCCAGCAGCTTTACAGGGGGAGCTGAAGCTTTCTTT	CASSFTGGAEAFF
TRBD1	few	TRBV19	TRBJ2-1	TGTGCCAGTAGTATAGATTCCGGGACAGCCGACAATGAGCAGTTCTTC	CASSIDSGTADNEQFF
TRBD2	-	TRBV7-6	TRBJ2-7	TGTGCCAGCAGCCAGGGACTAGTCTACGAGCAGTACTTC	CASSQGLVYEQYF
-	-	TRBV4-1	TRBJ1-2	TGCGCCAGCAGCGACCCCCCAATGTATGGCTACACCTTC	CASSDPPMYGYTF
-	-	TRBV5-4	TRBJ2-5	TGTGCCAGCAGCAAAGGACTGGTCCAAGAGACCCAGTACTTC	CASSKGLVQETQYF
TRBD1	-	TRBV5-1	TRBJ2-2	TGCGCCAGCAGCTGGGACAGGGGGAACACCGGGGAGCTGTTTTTT	CASSWDRGNTGELFF
-	-	TRBV5-1	TRBJ2-1	TGCGCCAGCAGCTTGGGGACAGTGAACAATGAGCAGTTCTTC	CASSLGTVNNEQFF
TRBD2	-	TRBV9	TRBJ2-3	TGTGCCAGCAGTCTAGCGGGGGGGTATCAGGGCACGCAGTATTTT	CASSLAGGYQGTQYF
-	-	TRBV6-5	TRBJ1-3	TGTGCCAGCAGTTTGGGGGACGCGAGCTCTGGAAACACCATATATTTT	CASSLGDASSGNTIYF
-	-	TRBV6-5	TRBJ1-2	TGTGCCAGCAGCAAACTGGGGGATGGCTACACCTTC	CASSKLGDGYTF
-	-	TRBV6-1	TRBJ2-2	TGTGCCAGCAGTGAACGGGCCCCCGGGGAGCTGTTTTTT	CASSERAPGELFF
-	-	TRBV2	TRBJ2-7	TGTGCCAGCAGTGAAGCGCGGTCGTTCTCCTACGAGCAGTACTTC	CASSEARSFSYEQYF
-	-	TRBV7-9	TRBJ2-4	TGTGCCAGCAGCCCGGACCTCCTTTTAGCCAAAAACATTCAGTACTTC	CASSPDLLLAKNIQYF
-	-	TRBV5-1	TRBJ2-3	TGCGCCAGCACCCGAGGAGGGACGGGTAGCACAGATACGCAGTATTTT	CASTRGGTGSTDTQYF
-	-	TRBV6-1	TRBJ1-2	TGTGCCAGCACCCCGAACGGCGGCGTCGCCTATGGCTACACCTTC	CASTPNGGVAYGYTF
-	once	TRBV5-4	TRBJ1-1	TGTGCCAGCAGCCACGGGGGTGGTAACACTGAAGCTTTCTTT	CASSHGGGNTEAFF
-	-	TRBV2	TRBJ2-3	TGTGCCAGCAGCTTGGGGCCAGCGGCAACCCAAGATACGCAGTATTTT	CASSLGPAATQDTQYF
TRBD2	-	TRBV6-5	TRBJ2-7	TGTGCCAGCAGTCCCCCCGGGACTAGGGGGTTCGAGCAGTACTTC	CASSPPGTRGFEQYF
TRBD1	-	TRBV7-9	TRBJ1-5	TGTGCCAGCAGCCCGGGACAGGGGGCACCGCAGCCCCAGCATTTT	CASSPGQGAPQPQHF
-	-	TRBV7-2	TRBJ2-3	TGTGCCAGCAGCTTAGACAGGCAAGATACGCAGTATTTT	CASSLDRQDTQYF
-	once	TRBV27	TRBJ1-5	TGTGCCAGCAGTTTACAGGGGAGAAATAACCAGCCCCAGCATTTT	CASSLQGRNNQPQHF
-	-	TRBV6-6	TRBJ1-1	TGTGCCAGCAGTTTGTCTTATGGCGGGACTGAAGCTTTCTTT	CASSLSYGGTEAFF
-	few	TRBV7-2	TRBJ1-2	TGTGCCAGCAGCTTAGTACTTAACTATGGCTACACCTTC	CASSLVLNYGYTF
-	-	TRBV29-1	TRBJ2-3	TGCAGCGTTGATCCTAGCGCAATCGGAGGAGATACGCAGTATTTT	CSVDPSAIGGDTQYF
TRBD1	-	TRBV6-5	TRBJ1-1	TGTGCCAGCAGCGCCGAGCAGGGGGTTCGGGCTTTCTTT	CASSAEQGVRAFF
-	-	TRBV7-3	TRBJ1-1	TGTGCCAGCAGCTTATACGAGAACACTGAAGCTTTCTTT	CASSLYENTEAFF
-	-	TRBV6-6	TRBJ1-2	TGTGCCAGCAGTTCCAACACTCCTCGGAGGGGTAGCACCTTC	CASSSNTPRRGSTF
TRBD1	-	TRBV19	TRBJ2-7	TGTGCCAGTAGTCCCCGGGACAGGGGGACCTCCTACGAGCAGTACTTC	CASSPRDRGTSYEQYF
-	-	TRBV7-3	TRBJ2-5	TGTGCCAGCAGCCCTCAATTGGGACAAGAGACCCAGTACTTC	CASSPQLGQETQYF
-	-	TRBV7-8	TRBJ2-7	TGTGCCAGCAGCTTCCTCGGGGATACCGGGGAGCAGTACTTC	CASSFLGDTGEQYF
-	-	TRBV27	TRBJ2-5	TGTGCCAGCAGTGCAACAGGGCCAGAGACCCAGTACTTC	CASSATGPETQYF
TRBD1	-	TRBV19	TRBJ2-7	TGTGCCAGTAGACAAAGGGACAGCACCTACGAGCAGTACTTC	CASRQRDSTYEQYF
-	-	TRBV6-6	TRBJ1-1	TGTGCCAGCAGCCAGGACCCCGGGCGGACTGAAGCTTTCTTT	CASSQDPGRTEAFF
-	-	TRBV7-9	TRBJ2-5	TGTGCCAGCAGTTCGAGATGGGGAATTCAAGAGACCCAGTACTTC	CASSSRWGIQETQYF
-	-	TRBV5-4	TRBJ2-7	TGTGCCAGCAGTAATGCCGGCTACGAGCAGTACTTC	CASSNAGYEQYF
TRBD1	-	TRBV11-3	TRBJ2-1	TGTGCCAGCAGCCTAGACAGGGGCGGGTACAATGAGCAGTTCTTC	CASSLDRGGYNEQFF
-	-	TRBV9	TRBJ1-1	TGTGCCAGCAGCCCCGGTCGGCGGGACACTGAAGCTTTCTTT	CASSPGRRDTEAFF
-	-	TRBV18	TRBJ2-5	TGTGCCAGCTCACCGGGACCCGATGGGGGAAAAGAGACCCAGTACTTC	CASSPGPDGGKETQYF
-	-	TRBV19	TRBJ2-7	TGTGCCAGTAGTATAAGGGGCCAGTCCTACGAGCAGTACTTC	CASSIRGQSYEQYF
-	-	TRBV6-5	TRBJ1-3	TGTGCCAGCAGTTACAGGGGCAAATTCTCTGGAAACACCATATATTTT	CASSYRGKFSGNTIYF
TRBD1	once	TRBV18	TRBJ2-7	TGTGCCAGCTCATTACCGGGACAGACTTACGAGCAGTACTTC	CASSLPGQTYEQYF
-	few	TRBV11-2	TRBJ1-4	TGTGCCAGCAGCTTAACAAAGGGGATACCCGCAACTAATGAAAAACTGTTTTTT	CASSLTKGIPATNEKLFF
-	-	TRBV7-2	TRBJ2-1	TGTGCCAGCAGCTCTATGTCGGGCGCATACAATGAGCAGTTCTTC	CASSSMSGAYNEQFF
-	-	TRBV9	TRBJ2-3	TGTGCCAGCAGCGTAGTTGTAGATACGCAGTATTTT	CASSVVVDTQYF
TRBD1	-	TRBV7-2	TRBJ1-6	TGTGCCAGCAGCTCTCAGACAGGGACGAACACACCCCTCCACTTT	CASSSQTGTNTPLHF
-	-	TRBV5-1	TRBJ2-2	TGCGCCAGCCGCGTTCAGAACACCGGGGAGCTGTTTTTT	CASRVQNTGELFF
TRBD2	-	TRBV4-2	TRBJ2-5	TGTGCCAGCAGCCAAGATGGGCCCTCCGCTAGCGGGGGGGGAGAGACCCAGTACTTC	CASSQDGPSASGGGETQYF
-	-	TRBV11-2	TRBJ2-3	TGTGCCAGCAGCACGGGAGATACGCAGTATTTT	CASSTGDTQYF
TRBD2	-	TRBV10-3	TRBJ2-5	TGTGCCATCAGTCCCGGGACTAGTGGGGGGACCAAAGAGACCCAGTACTTC	CAISPGTSGGTKETQYF
-	-	TRBV19	TRBJ1-1	TGTGCCAGTAGTGACAGGAGGAACACTGAAGCTTTCTTT	CASSDRRNTEAFF
-	-	TRBV5-1	TRBJ2-7	TGCGCCAGCAGCGCCACCGGGACTGCCTCCTACGAGCAGTACTTC	CASSATGTASYEQYF